This T cell receptor beta chain was observed in a study of T cells in Graves' hyperthyroidism and ophthalmopathy. General observations from the study: Peripheral blood also featured most of the thyroid clonotypes expanded above 0.001. A model of 13 V-J features distinguished ophthalmopathy from stable hyperthyroidism.

RNA transcripts provided the source from which TCR beta CDR3 regions were amplified. The HTBI set primed first-round TCR CDR3 RT-PCR. Each CDR3 protein is one row after TCRdb ran MiXCR on the multiplex PCR reads. The data show hundreds of thousands of distinct CDR3 sequences, about 17% seen once. This clonotype was counted a few times. The target antigen is unknown. The source of this sequence is a woman in her 30s with Graves' hyperthyroidism. The sequencing sample was made of blood.

CDR3 sequence (DNA): TGCAGTGCTAGAGTGGGAGTAAACTCCTACGAGCAGTACTTC. Translation gives CSARVGVNSYEQYF. The gene calls are TRBV20-1 and TRBJ2-7; D perhaps matches TRBD2 (5 bases). CDR1 and CDR2 (germline): DFQATT, SNEGSKA (reference sequence). Trimming pared 1 base from V and 0 bases from J, leaving 10 bases between. The CDR3 is 14 residues long.